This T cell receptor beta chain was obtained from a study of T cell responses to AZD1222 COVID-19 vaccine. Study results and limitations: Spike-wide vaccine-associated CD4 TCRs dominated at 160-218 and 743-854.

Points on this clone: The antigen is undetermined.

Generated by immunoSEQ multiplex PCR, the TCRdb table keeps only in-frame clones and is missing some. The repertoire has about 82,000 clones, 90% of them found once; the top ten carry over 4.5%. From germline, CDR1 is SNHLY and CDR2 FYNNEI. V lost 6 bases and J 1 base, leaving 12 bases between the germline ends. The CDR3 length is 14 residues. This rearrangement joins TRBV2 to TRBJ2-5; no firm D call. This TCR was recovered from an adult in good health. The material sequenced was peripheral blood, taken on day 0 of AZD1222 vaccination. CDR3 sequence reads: CASSYRKPQETQYF. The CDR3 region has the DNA TGTGCCAGCAGCTACCGTAAACCCCAAGAGACCCAGTACTTC.